This paragraph reports one TCR beta chain. Measured with immunoSEQ multiplex PCR; TCRdb has only the in-frame clones, and not every one. The sample yields about 250,000 clones, around 82% seen once. The sample originates from a study of blood T cell repertoires in COVID-19. Germline loops: CDR1 SGHNT, CDR2 YYREEE (reference sequence). Trimming cost V 4 bases and J 3 bases; bases outside gene matches: 4. This CDR3 is built from 15 residues. The sequence came from a man in his fifties who had recovered from COVID-19. Sequencing was carried out using PBMCs or T cells enriched from blood (not recorded which). The chain links TRBV5-4 to TRBJ1-5; 10 nucleotides align to TRBD1. The CDR3 protein is CASSRGTGVNQPQHF. Written as DNA, the CDR3 is TGTGCCAGCAGCCGGGGGACAGGGGTCAATCAGCCCCAGCATTTT.